Sequencing of this T cell receptor (beta chain) was carried out in a study of T cells in Graves' hyperthyroidism and ophthalmopathy. The CDR3 contains 13 residues. Between the trimmed V and J ends, which lost 6 bases and 2 bases, there was a span of 11 bases. CDR1 is MNHNY, CDR2 SVGAGI, per germline (reference sequence). This clonotype was detected many times. Amplification yielded TCR beta CDR3 regions, with RNA transcripts as the source. The HTBI primer set was used in a first-round RT-PCR of the TCR CDR3. TCRdb ran MiXCR on the multiplex PCR reads and lists one entry per CDR3 protein. The sample holds approximately 700,000 distinct CDR3 sequences; 45% are singletons and the top ten take under 8.5%.

This chain joins TRBV6-6 and TRBJ2-7; D might be TRBD1 (5 bases). Sequenced: peripheral blood or thyroid tissue (not recorded which). This TCR derives from an adult man with Graves' disease, either hyperthyroidism or ophthalmopathy (not recorded which). The CDR3 spells CASSSGHPYEQYF. The CDR3 nucleotides are TGTGCCAGCAGCTCCGGACACCCCTACGAGCAGTACTTC.